The TCR beta chain under discussion was sequenced for a study of blood T cell repertoires in COVID-19. About the study: Both acute and convalescent COVID-19 samples were obtained from the United States, Italy and Spain. Sources were T cells, B-cell-depleted T cells, or PBMCs; the material itself was cDNA or gDNA.

CDR3 length: 12 amino acids. The V end was cut by 4 bases, the J end by 8 bases, with 12 bases between. Per germline, CDR1 SGDLS and CDR2 YYNGEE. Study processing details: Reference gene primer amplification yielded estimated nucleated cell counts. Produced via immunoSEQ multiplex PCR; TCRdb's table is partial and in-frame only. The V and J calls and the clone size are those of that table, but D and trimming were determined from the DNA. The sample lists around 160,000 clones, approximately 80% occurring once. Specimen: peripheral blood. The V and J genes are TRBV9 and TRBJ1-1, with D tentatively TRBD1 (5 bases). This clonotype was sampled from a human donor in a cohort sampled during active COVID-19. This chain's CDR3 is CASSLGGNEAFF. The CDR3 DNA reads as TGTGCCAGCAGCCTCGGGGGGAACGAAGCTTTCTTT.